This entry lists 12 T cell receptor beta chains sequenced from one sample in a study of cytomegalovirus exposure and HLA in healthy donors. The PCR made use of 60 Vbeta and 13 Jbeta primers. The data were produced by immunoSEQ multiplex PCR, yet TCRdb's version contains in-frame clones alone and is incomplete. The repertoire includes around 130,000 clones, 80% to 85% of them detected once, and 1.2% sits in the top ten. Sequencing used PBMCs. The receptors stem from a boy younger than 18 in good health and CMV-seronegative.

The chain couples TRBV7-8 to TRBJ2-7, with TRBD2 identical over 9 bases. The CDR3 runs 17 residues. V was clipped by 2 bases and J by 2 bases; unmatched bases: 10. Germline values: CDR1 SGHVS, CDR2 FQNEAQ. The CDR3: CASSLPRGVAGAYEQYF. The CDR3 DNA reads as TGTGCCAGCAGCTTACCACGAGGCGTAGCGGGAGCCTACGAGCAGTACTTC. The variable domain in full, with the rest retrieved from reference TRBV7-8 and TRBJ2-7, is GAGVSQSPRYKVAKRGQDVALRCDPISGHVSLFWYQQALGQGPEFLTYFQNEAQLDKSGLPSDRFFAERPEGSVSTLKIQRTQQEDSAVYLCASSLPRGVAGAYEQYFGPGTRLTVT.

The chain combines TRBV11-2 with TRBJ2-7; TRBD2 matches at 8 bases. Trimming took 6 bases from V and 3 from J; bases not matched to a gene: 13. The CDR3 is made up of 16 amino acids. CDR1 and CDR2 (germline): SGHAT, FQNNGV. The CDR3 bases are TGTGCCAGCAGGTCGAATCGCCGGGAGGGGCGCTACGAGCAGTACTTC. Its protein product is CASRSNRREGRYEQYF.

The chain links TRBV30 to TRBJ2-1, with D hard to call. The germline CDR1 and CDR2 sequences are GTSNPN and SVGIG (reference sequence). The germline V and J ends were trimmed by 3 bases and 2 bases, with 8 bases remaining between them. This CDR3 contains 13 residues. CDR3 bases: TGTGCCTGGAGCTTGGGCACCTACAATGAGCAGTTCTTC. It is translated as CAWSLGTYNEQFF.

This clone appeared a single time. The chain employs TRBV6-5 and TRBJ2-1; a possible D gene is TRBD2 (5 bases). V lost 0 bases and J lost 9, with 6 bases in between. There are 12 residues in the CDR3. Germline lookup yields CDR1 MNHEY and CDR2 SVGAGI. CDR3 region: CASSYSGSEQFF. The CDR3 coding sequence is TGTGCCAGCAGTTACTCAGGGAGTGAGCAGTTCTTC.

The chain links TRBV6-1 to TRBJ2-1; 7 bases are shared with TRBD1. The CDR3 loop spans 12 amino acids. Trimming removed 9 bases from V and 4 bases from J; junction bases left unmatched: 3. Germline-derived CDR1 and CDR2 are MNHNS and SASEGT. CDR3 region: CASRDRYNEQFF. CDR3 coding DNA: TGTGCCAGTCGGGACAGATACAATGAGCAGTTCTTC.

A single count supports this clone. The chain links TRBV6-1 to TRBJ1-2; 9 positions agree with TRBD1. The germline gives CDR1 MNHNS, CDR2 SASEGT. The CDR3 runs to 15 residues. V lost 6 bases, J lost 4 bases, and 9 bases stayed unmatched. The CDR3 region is CASRGQGISFYGYTF. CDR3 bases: TGTGCCAGCAGAGGACAGGGGATCTCTTTCTATGGCTACACCTTC.

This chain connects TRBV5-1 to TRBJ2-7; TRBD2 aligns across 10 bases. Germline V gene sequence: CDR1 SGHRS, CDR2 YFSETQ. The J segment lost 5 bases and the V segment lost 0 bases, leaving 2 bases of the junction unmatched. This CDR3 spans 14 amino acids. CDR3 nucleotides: TGCGCCAGCAGCTTGGCTAGCGGGAGTCACGAGCAGTACTTC. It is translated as CASSLASGSHEQYF.

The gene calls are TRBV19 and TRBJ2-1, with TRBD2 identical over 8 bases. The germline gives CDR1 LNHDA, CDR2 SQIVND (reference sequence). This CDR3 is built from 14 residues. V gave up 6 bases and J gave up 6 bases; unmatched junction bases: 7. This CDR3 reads CASRPPGGTNEQFF. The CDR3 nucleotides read TGTGCCAGTAGGCCCCCGGGGGGGACCAATGAGCAGTTCTTC.

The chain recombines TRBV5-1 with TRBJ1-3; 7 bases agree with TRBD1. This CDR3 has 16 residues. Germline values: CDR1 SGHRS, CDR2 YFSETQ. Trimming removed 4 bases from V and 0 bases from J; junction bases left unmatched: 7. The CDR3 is CASSRQDRSSGNTIYF. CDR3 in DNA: TGCGCCAGCAGCCGCCAGGACAGGTCCTCTGGAAACACCATATATTTT.

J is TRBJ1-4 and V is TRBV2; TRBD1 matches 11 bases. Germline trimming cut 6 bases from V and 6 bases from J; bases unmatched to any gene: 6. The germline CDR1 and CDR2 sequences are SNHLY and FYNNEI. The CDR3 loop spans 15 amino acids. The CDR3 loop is CASSSGQGADEKLFF. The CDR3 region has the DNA TGTGCCAGCAGCTCTGGACAGGGGGCTGATGAAAAACTGTTTTTT.

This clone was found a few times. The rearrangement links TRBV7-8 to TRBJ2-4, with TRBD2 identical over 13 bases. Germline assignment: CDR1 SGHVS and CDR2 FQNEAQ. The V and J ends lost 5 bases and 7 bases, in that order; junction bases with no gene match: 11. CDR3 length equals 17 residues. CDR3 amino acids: CASSREPGTSGNNIQYF. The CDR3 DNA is TGTGCCAGCAGCCGAGAGCCTGGGACTAGCGGGAATAACATTCAGTACTTC. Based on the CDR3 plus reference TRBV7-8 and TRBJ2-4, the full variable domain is GAGVSQSPRYKVAKRGQDVALRCDPISGHVSLFWYQQALGQGPEFLTYFQNEAQLDKSGLPSDRFFAERPEGSVSTLKIQRTQQEDSAVYLCASSREPGTSGNNIQYFGAGTRLSVL.

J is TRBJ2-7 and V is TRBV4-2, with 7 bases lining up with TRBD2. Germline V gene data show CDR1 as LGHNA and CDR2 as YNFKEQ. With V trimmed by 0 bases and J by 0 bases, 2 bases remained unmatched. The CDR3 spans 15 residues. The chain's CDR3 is CASSQDRGDSYEQYF. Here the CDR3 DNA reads TGTGCCAGCAGCCAAGATCGGGGGGACTCCTACGAGCAGTACTTC.